This T cell receptor beta chain was captured by sequencing in a study of CD8 T cells in Susac syndrome (dated by TCRdb to about 2019). Notes on the research overall: Of the Susac syndrome patients who were sequenced, eight were in clinical remission while about six had clinically active disease. At the time of blood withdrawal, Susac syndrome patients were either therapy-naive, taking corticosteroids (with some also receiving IVIg), or on IVIg alone. Repertoire sequencing was used to test whether CD8+ T cell activation and differentiation in Susac syndrome was antigen driven. The clonality of the CD8+ T cell repertoire was compared across approximately 11 healthy donors, some 14 Susac syndrome patients and around 16 multiple sclerosis patients.

The CDR3 starts with the cysteine, ends with the phenylalanine, and has 16 residues. Solely the CDR3 DNA is kept, with 48 bases framed from the first base. V ends up 1 base short and J 0 bases short, with an unmatched junction base count of 5. CDR1 is given as SGHAT and CDR2 as FQNNGV, both from the germline V gene. Remarks on this clonotype: The target of this receptor is not known. No base quality values were provided; no much bigger clone lies one nucleotide off.

RNA was extracted with the RNeasy kit and about 0.5 to 1 ug was reverse transcribed using random hexamers. The immunoSEQ multiplex PCR assay, which covers 54 Vbeta and 13 Jbeta segments, was used to amplify TCR beta CDR3 regions. PCR amplification bias was corrected by using a synthetic template baseline for primer optimization and computational correction. Processing in the source paper ran as follows. Reads were assigned to V, D and J genes according to IMGT and analyzed in immunoSEQ Analyzer, with only productive sequences retained. Clonality was computed as one minus Shannon entropy normalized by log2 of the number of productive unique sequences. For each patient and control, public and private clones were evaluated among the 100 most prevalent clones. Clones were defined as Susac-specific when absent from the healthy and MS cohorts, from roughly 1,000 published viral clones and from other ImmuneACCESS disease sequences. The raw public reads went through TCRdb reprocessing: fastp at Q25, MiXCR clone calling, in-frame beta chains kept. Duplicate CDR3 protein sequences are folded into a single record with the most common DNA and genes. For this entry, the V and J calls and clone size follow TCRdb and not the study's own pipeline. This sample lists 150,000 to 200,000 distinct CDR3 sequences; 95% were detected once. The top ten constitute around 0.16% of the sample.

Peripheral blood CD8+ and CD4+ T cells from healthy donors, Susac syndrome patients and multiple sclerosis patients were profiled using high-throughput TCR beta sequencing. The Susac syndrome patients fulfilled recently defined diagnostic criteria for either definite or probable disease. Bulk CD8+ and CD4+ T cells were purified by magnetic negative isolation, while CD8+ TEMRA cells were enriched using FACS. Blood was collected in EDTA tubes and processed within 24 hours, with PBMCs isolated through density gradient centrifugation. PBMCs intended for TCR sequencing were frozen in liquid nitrogen and were later thawed in a 37 degrees C water bath. Purity of sorted or isolated CD4+, CD8+ and CD8+ TEMRA cells was at least 90%. Paper-wide results and their limitations: In the total CD8+ and CD8+ TEMRA repertoires, more than 15 and five Susac-specific public clones, respectively, were identified. The number of individuals in the TCR sequencing and HLA analysis was acknowledged as relatively small. CD8+ repertoires in Susac syndrome showed clonal expansion, which was highest in CD8+ TEMRA cells and was greater in clinically active patients than in remitting patients.

The sequence was collected from a human donor with Susac syndrome. The chain employs TRBV11-2 and TRBJ2-5; TRBD2 aligns with 7 central bases. Sample: CD8+ T cells from PBMCs. At the DNA level, the sequence is TGTGCCAGCAGCTTAGGATGGGCGGGGGACCAAGAGACCCAGTACTTC. The encoded protein is CASSLGWAGDQETQYF.